The rows below give T cell receptor beta chains drawn from one sample of a study of T cells in Graves' hyperthyroidism and ophthalmopathy. One entry per CDR3 protein results from TCRdb running MiXCR on the multiplex PCR reads. The data show about 370,000 distinct CDR3 sequences, 13% to 15% seen once. Sequenced: blood. These receptors were obtained from a woman in her sixties or seventies with Graves' ophthalmopathy. Both conserved end residues are part of each CDR3. D genes are given only for firm matches. Rows may omit the clone size; those that give it use once, few, many or a size class.

length: 11
J: TRBJ2-2
size: few
D: .
V: TRBV7-9
CDR3: CASRSAGELFF
DNA: TGTGCCAGCAGGTCCGCGGGGGAGCTGTTTTTT

length: 13
J: TRBJ2-5
size: many
D: .
V: TRBV2
CDR3: CASSRTGVETQYF
DNA: TGTGCCAGCAGTCGGACGGGTGTGGAGACCCAGTACTTC

length: 14
J: TRBJ2-7
size: many
D: TRBD2
V: TRBV3-1
CDR3: CASSTSGRSGEQYF
DNA: TGTGCCAGCAGCACTAGCGGGAGGTCGGGCGAGCAGTACTTC

length: 16
J: TRBJ2-3
size: .
D: .
V: TRBV14
CDR3: CASSQERGAITDTQYF
DNA: TGTGCCAGCAGCCAAGAACGGGGGGCCATCACAGATACGCAGTATTTT

length: 15
J: TRBJ2-3
size: many
D: TRBD2
V: TRBV3-1
CDR3: CASTFGSGRQDTQYF
DNA: TGTGCCAGCACTTTCGGAAGCGGGAGGCAAGATACGCAGTATTTT

length: 16
J: TRBJ2-6
size: .
D: .
V: TRBV18
CDR3: CASSPRRGNGANVLTF
DNA: TGTGCCAGCTCACCACGGAGGGGGAATGGGGCCAACGTCCTGACTTTC

length: 14
J: TRBJ2-2
size: few
D: .
V: TRBV20-1
CDR3: CSAPTGRNTGELFF
DNA: TGCAGTGCCCCTACAGGGCGAAACACCGGGGAGCTGTTTTTT

length: 14
J: TRBJ1-1
size: many
D: TRBD1
V: TRBV7-2
CDR3: CASSFLPGGTEAFF
DNA: TGTGCCAGCAGCTTTTTACCAGGGGGAACTGAAGCTTTCTTT

length: 13
J: TRBJ2-7
size: many
D: TRBD2
V: TRBV20-1
CDR3: CSASPSGSYEQYF
DNA: TGCAGTGCTAGCCCTAGCGGGAGCTACGAGCAGTACTTC

length: 14
J: TRBJ2-3
size: many
D: TRBD2
V: TRBV20-1
CDR3: CSASGTSDPDTQYF
DNA: TGCAGTGCTAGCGGGACTAGCGATCCTGATACGCAGTATTTT

length: 15
J: TRBJ2-1
size: many
D: TRBD2
V: TRBV3-1
CDR3: CASSLAGDPYNEQFF
DNA: TGTGCCAGCAGCTTAGCGGGAGATCCCTACAATGAGCAGTTCTTC

length: 13
J: TRBJ1-1
size: many
D: .
V: TRBV7-2
CDR3: CASSLAGVNEAFF
DNA: TGTGCCAGCAGCTTAGCGGGAGTCAATGAAGCTTTCTTT

length: 18
J: TRBJ2-5
size: few
D: TRBD2
V: TRBV4-1
CDR3: CASSQGELAGGRGEAQYF
DNA: TGCGCCAGCAGCCAAGGCGAACTAGCGGGAGGTCGGGGAGAGGCCCAGTACTTC

length: 13
J: TRBJ1-1
size: many
D: .
V: TRBV11-2
CDR3: CASSLGRGTEAFF
DNA: TGTGCCAGCAGCTTAGGGAGGGGCACTGAAGCTTTCTTT

length: 15
J: TRBJ2-7
size: many
D: .
V: TRBV6-1
CDR3: CASSEARGLSYEQYF
DNA: TGTGCCAGCAGTGAAGCACGAGGCCTCTCCTACGAGCAGTACTTC

length: 14
J: TRBJ2-7
size: .
D: .
V: TRBV5-4
CDR3: CASSPGGRFYEQYF
DNA: TGTGCCAGCAGCCCCGGCGGACGGTTCTACGAGCAGTACTTC

length: 15
J: TRBJ2-1
size: .
D: .
V: TRBV12-5
CDR3: CASGLGTTSYNEQFF
DNA: TGTGCTAGTGGTTTGGGCACGACTAGCTACAATGAGCAGTTCTTC